The 30 T cell receptor beta chains given below trace back to one sample, sequenced in a study of regulatory T cells in long-lasting Graves disease listed by TCRdb under 2021. The time point label on this specimen signifies: newly diagnosed GD, antithyroid drugs for less than 3 months. For both TCR sequencing and RNA sequencing, RNA was extracted from PBMCs using TRIzol. The library was built by means of multiplex PCR. The reads were generated on an Illumina HiSeq 4000. CDR3 regions were amplified by Arm-PCR with iRepertoire HTBI primers to construct TCR beta libraries. Clones were called with MiXCR by TCRdb after fastp trimmed the public reads at Q25, and only in-frame beta chains were retained. Rows matching on CDR3 protein sequence are summarized as one entry with the most common DNA and genes. The sample records just over 600,000 distinct CDR3 sequences, roughly 15% of which are singletons. Of the sample, about 20% falls within the top ten clones.

Separately, the same data were catalogued under a study of T cells in Graves' hyperthyroidism and ophthalmopathy.

Source: peripheral blood mononuclear cells (PBMCs), taken at new diagnosis, from a patient treated with antithyroid drugs. The receptors stem from a woman younger than 45 with Graves disease. Donor details come from another sample of the same person, matched by shared clones.

V is TRBV5-1 and J is TRBJ2-1; 9 bases match TRBD2. The V segment lost 3 bases and the J segment 3 bases; nucleotides outside the gene matches: 16. This CDR3 contains 19 residues. CDR1 and CDR2 (germline): SGHRS, YFSETQ. The CDR3, as DNA: TGCGCCAGCAGCTCGCAGGCCGGGACTCGCGGGAGGGGCTACAATGAGCAGTTCTTC. This sequence encodes CASSSQAGTRGRGYNEQFF.

This clonotype was recorded a few times. The chain recombines TRBV19 with TRBJ2-7, with D perhaps matching TRBD2 (5 bases). With 1 base removed from V and 2 bases from J, the gap between germline ends came to 15 bases. CDR3 length: 16 amino acids. Germline V CDR1 and CDR2: LNHDA, SQIVND (reference sequence). The CDR3 DNA sequence: TGTGCCAGTAGTATAGGTGTCGGAGGAAAGACCTACGAGCAGTACTTC. Its protein product is CASSIGVGGKTYEQYF.

The DNA for the CDR3 is TGTGCCAGCAGCCCCCCAGGGGGAGGCAATGAGCAGTTCTTC. This encodes CASSPPGGGNEQFF. The chain uses TRBV7-3 and TRBJ2-1; D might be TRBD1 (7 bases). Germline lookup yields CDR1 SGHTA and CDR2 FQGTGA. The CDR3 has 14 amino acids. V lost 5 bases and J 6 bases, leaving 14 bases between the germline ends.

This clonotype appeared many times. The chain combines TRBV28 with TRBJ1-1, with D maybe TRBD1 (5 bases). CDR1 and CDR2 (germline): MDHEN, SYDVKM. V was pared by 6 bases and J by 5 bases, with 13 bases between. CDR3 length equals 13 residues. CDR3 in DNA: TGTGCCAGCAGCAGGAGAGGGGAGACTGAAGCTTTCTTT. This sequence encodes CASSRRGETEAFF.

This rearrangement joins TRBV20-1 to TRBJ1-3, with D unclear. Trimming shortened V by 6 bases and J by 0 bases, and 9 bases separated the two germline ends. Germline assignment: CDR1 DFQATT and CDR2 SNEGSKA (reference sequence). This CDR3 is built from 13 residues. Here the CDR3 DNA reads TGCAGTGCCACACCATCCTCTGGAAACACCATATATTTT. This gives the protein CSATPSSGNTIYF.

This clonotype was found a few times. The rearrangement joins TRBV6-2 or TRBV6-3 to TRBJ1-4, with a weak D call TRBD1 (5 bases). The length of the CDR3 is 15 residues. Germline CDR1 is MNHEY and CDR2 is SVGEGT. V lost 6 bases and J lost 4, with 15 bases in between. CDR3: CASRPAGQYNEKLFF. In DNA form, the CDR3 reads TGTGCCAGCAGACCCGCGGGGCAGTATAATGAAAAACTGTTTTTT.

This clonotype was found a few times. The genes are TRBV5-6 and TRBJ1-2, with 10 bases aligning to TRBD1. Unmatched junction bases numbered 10, after V lost 4 bases and J lost 10 bases. This CDR3 is built from 14 residues. Looked up from germline, CDR1 is SGHDT and CDR2 is YYEEEE. The chain's CDR3 is CASSKKWDRGVYTF. CDR3 bases: TGTGCCAGCAGCAAAAAGTGGGACAGGGGCGTCTACACCTTC.

The V gene is TRBV3-1, the J gene TRBJ2-3; D perhaps matches TRBD1 (6 bases). In germline, CDR1 is LGHDT, CDR2 YNNKEL (reference sequence). The CDR3 totals 16 residues. With 0 bases removed from V and 5 bases from J, the gap between germline ends came to 15 bases. CDR3 sequence reads: CASSQEGVYRVDTQYF. CDR3 in DNA: TGTGCCAGCAGCCAAGAAGGGGTATACAGGGTAGATACGCAGTATTTT.

This clonotype was seen many times. The chain couples TRBV15 to TRBJ1-1; D is undetermined. Germline-derived CDR1 and CDR2 are LNHNV and YYDKDF (reference sequence). The V end lost 0 bases, the J end lost 5 bases, and 7 bases lay between the germline ends. This CDR3 is built from 13 residues. The CDR3 spells CATSRDLGTEAFF. In DNA form, the CDR3 reads TGTGCCACCAGCAGAGATCTGGGAACTGAAGCTTTCTTT.

The chain recombines TRBV5-4 with TRBJ2-6; TRBD1 matches at 8 bases. CDR1 is SGHNT, CDR2 YYREEE, per germline (reference sequence). Trimming at V came to 0 bases and at J to 2 bases, leaving 4 bases not matched to a gene. CDR3 length equals 17 residues. In DNA, the CDR3 is TGTGCCAGCAGCTTGGAGTACAGGGGGACTGGGGCCAACGTCCTGACTTTC. Its protein product is CASSLEYRGTGANVLTF.

This clonotype was seen at least ten times. The chain carries TRBV6-1 and TRBJ2-1, with 7 bases fitting TRBD2. The CDR3 is made up of 15 amino acids. V gave up 4 bases and J gave up 6 bases; unmatched junction bases: 9. The germline V gene has CDR1 MNHNS and CDR2 SASEGT. CDR3 nucleotide sequence: TGTGCCAGCAGTGTTACTAGGGAGGGGAGCAATGAGCAGTTCTTC. This sequence encodes CASSVTREGSNEQFF.

This clonotype showed up many times. The chain has TRBV27 and TRBJ1-5; D is ambiguous. Between the trimmed V and J ends, which lost 3 bases and 2 bases, there was a span of 8 bases. Germline CDR1 and CDR2: MNHEY and SMNVEV (reference sequence). The CDR3 covers 14 residues. CDR3 DNA sequence: TGTGCCAGCAGTTTTTCTACGGGCAATCAGCCCCAGCATTTT. It yields the protein CASSFSTGNQPQHF.

On this clonotype itself: Its ends do not fully match the called genes, so a read error is possible. The chain joins TRBV7-9 to TRBJ1-1, with D maybe TRBD1 (6 bases). The germline V gene encodes CDR1 SEHNR and CDR2 FQNEAQ (reference sequence). The CDR3 has 15 residues. This CDR3 reads CTSSWGAGAVTEAFF. CDR3 nucleotides: TGTACCAGCAGCTGGGGGGCAGGGGCGGTGACTGAAGCTTTCTTT.

The chain couples TRBV24-1 to TRBJ2-7, with D maybe TRBD2 (6 bases). V was pared by 4 bases and J by 1 base, with 10 bases between. CDR3 length: 14 amino acids. The V gene's germline CDR1 is KGHDR and CDR2 SFDVKD. The CDR3 loop is CATSDPGTSYEQYF. The CDR3 bases are TGTGCCACCAGTGACCCCGGGACTTCCTACGAGCAGTACTTC.

In its sample, this clonotype was seen a few times. The chain couples TRBV7-2 to TRBJ2-7, with TRBD1 as a possible D gene (6 bases). The CDR3 spans 13 residues. V shed 3 bases and J shed 2 bases, with 8 bases lying between them. Germline V gene lookup returns CDR1 SGHTA and CDR2 FQGNSA. CDR3 in amino acids: CASSFPGAYEQYF. DNA of the CDR3: TGTGCCAGCAGCTTCCCAGGGGCCTACGAGCAGTACTTC.

This clonotype was counted many times. This chain joins TRBV20-1 and TRBJ1-1; D is unresolved. Deletions cut 7 bases from V and 2 bases from J, with 8 bases between. CDR3 length: 11 residues. Germline CDR1 DFQATT, CDR2 SNEGSKA (reference sequence). CDR3 DNA sequence: TGCAGTGTTCGGGGAAACACTGAAGCTTTCTTT. This translates into CSVRGNTEAFF.

This clonotype was observed at least ten times. The chain carries TRBV20-1 and TRBJ2-5; D is unclear. Germline V CDR1 and CDR2: DFQATT, SNEGSKA (reference sequence). This CDR3 comprises 13 residues. The V gene lost 6 bases and the J gene lost 1 base, with 12 bases spanning the gap. The CDR3 reads CSAPELLQETQYF. DNA of the CDR3: TGCAGTGCACCCGAGTTGCTCCAAGAGACCCAGTACTTC.

The chain has TRBV18 and TRBJ1-2; TRBD1 matches at 9 bases. Germline assignment: CDR1 KGHSH and CDR2 LQKENI. Trimming took 3 bases from V and 8 from J; bases not matched to a gene: 10. The CDR3 runs to 15 residues. The CDR3 nucleotides read TGTGCCAGCTCACCGTCACCGGGGACAGGGAGCGGCTACACCTTC. Translation gives CASSPSPGTGSGYTF.

This clonotype has just a few counts. The rearrangement joins TRBV12-3 or TRBV12-4 to TRBJ2-4; TRBD1 aligns across 8 bases. V shed 5 bases, J shed 9 bases, and the junction held 15 bases outside the gene matches. CDR3 size: 16 residues. In DNA form, the CDR3 reads TGTGCCAGCAGTCTAGATCCAGGACAGGGAATGAGCATTCAGTACTTC. Translation gives CASSLDPGQGMSIQYF.

CDR3 amino acids: CASSQDRWASRAYEQYF. The CDR3 DNA reads TGTGCCAGCAGCCAAGATCGGTGGGCGTCCCGGGCCTACGAGCAGTACTTC. The V and J genes are TRBV3-1 and TRBJ2-7; D not certain. Per germline, CDR1 LGHDT and CDR2 YNNKEL (reference sequence). V gave up 0 bases and J gave up 2 bases, with 17 bases separating them. There are 17 residues in the CDR3.

The chain uses TRBV7-9 and TRBJ2-7; D remains ambiguous. This CDR3 region has 14 residues. From germline, CDR1 is SEHNR and CDR2 FQNEAQ (reference sequence). Trimming stripped 5 bases from V and 3 bases from J, with 14 bases between. The CDR3 nucleotides are TGTGCCAGCAGCCACCCGGGTCTGATCTACGAGCAGTACTTC. Its protein product is CASSHPGLIYEQYF.

In its sample, this clonotype was seen a few times. The chain is built from TRBV30 and TRBJ1-6; possible D gene TRBD1, 6 bases. CDR1 is GTSNPN and CDR2 is SVGIG in the germline V gene (reference sequence). The CDR3 extends over 15 amino acids. V lost 0 bases to trimming and J lost 8 bases, with 14 bases between them. The CDR3: CAWSVLPGADSPLHF. In DNA form, the CDR3 reads TGTGCCTGGAGTGTACTTCCAGGGGCTGATTCACCCCTCCACTTT.

This clonotype was counted at least ten times. V is TRBV3-1 and J is TRBJ2-6, with 9 bases identical to TRBD2. J gave up 2 bases and V 5 bases, and 1 base lay outside the gene matches. The CDR3 contains 15 residues. Germline CDR1 LGHDT, CDR2 YNNKEL (reference sequence). CDR3 DNA: TGTGCCAGCAGCGTAGCGGGAGCTGGGGCCAACGTCCTGACTTTC. Its protein is CASSVAGAGANVLTF.

This clonotype was counted at least ten times. CDR3 in amino acids: CASSLGVAGTPYTQYF. CDR3 bases: TGTGCCAGCAGCTTAGGGGTAGCGGGGACACCGTATACGCAGTATTTT. The chain recombines TRBV7-2 with TRBJ2-3, with 8 bases identical to TRBD2. The V and J ends lost 1 base and 7 bases, in that order; junction bases with no gene match: 10. The CDR3 runs 16 residues. CDR1 is SGHTA and CDR2 is FQGNSA in the germline V gene. The full variable domain, in which reference TRBV7-2 and TRBJ2-3 provide the parts outside the CDR3, is GAGVSQSPSNKVTEKGKDVELRCDPISGHTALYWYRQSLGQGLEFLIYFQGNSAPDKSGLPSDRFSAERTGGSVSTLTIQRTQQEDSAVYLCASSLGVAGTPYTQYFGPGTRLTVL.

The chain combines TRBV20-1 with TRBJ2-5; D possibly uses TRBD1 or TRBD2 (5 bases each). This CDR3 contains 15 residues. Per germline, CDR1 DFQATT and CDR2 SNEGSKA (reference sequence). V lost 0 bases, J lost 5 bases, and 16 bases lay in between. Here the CDR3 reads CSAREWGLGRETQYF. CDR3 nucleotides: TGCAGTGCTAGAGAGTGGGGGTTGGGCCGCGAGACCCAGTACTTC.

This clonotype has ten or more counts. The chain uses TRBV6-1 and TRBJ2-1; D is possibly TRBD2 (6 bases). Trimming took off 7 bases at V and 0 bases at J, with 22 bases between the two ends. The CDR3 spans 18 residues. Per germline, CDR1 MNHNS and CDR2 SASEGT. The CDR3 DNA sequence: TGTGCCAGCACCAGCGGGTCCCCTGTCTACCGCTCCTACAATGAGCAGTTCTTC. It translates to CASTSGSPVYRSYNEQFF.

This clonotype has just a few counts. The gene calls are TRBV5-1 and TRBJ2-7; D may be TRBD1 (6 bases). CDR1 SGHRS and CDR2 YFSETQ come from the germline V gene. Between the trimmed V and J ends, which lost 7 bases and 0 bases, there was a span of 17 bases. This CDR3 contains 15 residues. CDR3 loop: CASGGTDRSSYEQYF. The CDR3 DNA follows: TGCGCCAGCGGGGGCACGGACAGAAGCTCCTACGAGCAGTACTTC.

This chain joins TRBV7-2 and TRBJ1-5; D not resolved. Trimming took off 1 base at V and 5 bases at J, with 12 bases between the two ends. Germline V gene sequence: CDR1 SGHTA, CDR2 FQGNSA. This CDR3 has 15 residues. The CDR3 nucleotides are TGTGCCAGCAGCTTAGTCGGTGGCGGAGATCAGCCCCAGCATTTT. Its protein is CASSLVGGGDQPQHF.

This clonotype has at least ten counts. V usage is TRBV12-3 or TRBV12-4 and J usage is TRBJ1-1; D remains ambiguous. V dropped 3 bases and J dropped 4 bases, with 9 bases sitting between them. The CDR3 extends over 13 amino acids. CDR3: CASSLRVSTEAFF. CDR3 nucleotide sequence: TGTGCCAGCAGTTTGCGCGTTAGCACTGAAGCTTTCTTT.

Note on this clonotype: A much larger clone is a single base away; this may be a read error. This sequence joins TRBV2 and TRBJ2-1; D gene uncertain. Germline values: CDR1 SNHLY, CDR2 FYNNEI. The CDR3 extends over 15 amino acids. The CDR3 is CASDMVGSSYNEQLF. CDR3 coding DNA: TGTGCCAGCGATATGGTCGGATCCTCCTACAATGAGCAGCTCTTC.